The TCR beta chain under discussion was sequenced for a study of cytomegalovirus exposure and HLA in healthy donors. Study details: In an early release, HLA-typed donors contributed roughly 85 million unique TCR sequences.

Whole-study findings and limits: As confirmed in vitro, a few CMV-associated chains were specific for CMV antigens. Researchers reportedly found TCR beta sequences accurately predicted most subjects' HLA-A and HLA-B alleles.

Concerning this clone: The target antigen is unknown.

The PCR was carried out with 60 Vbeta primers and 13 Jbeta primers. The method was immunoSEQ multiplex PCR; TCRdb's version includes in-frame clones alone and lacks a portion of them. Of some 170,000 clones in the sample, roughly 76% were seen once. Germline CDR1 and CDR2: MNHEY and SMNVEV (reference sequence). This CDR3 has 16 residues. V lost 5 bases and J lost 0, with 14 bases in between. The chain is built from TRBV27 and TRBJ1-5, with a weak D call TRBD1 (6 bases). The TCR comes from a woman between 45 and 65 years old in good health and CMV-seronegative. The sample was PBMCs. The CDR3 here is CASSPDSTLSNQPQHF. The CDR3 DNA reads TGTGCCAGCAGTCCGGACAGCACCCTTAGCAATCAGCCCCAGCATTTT.